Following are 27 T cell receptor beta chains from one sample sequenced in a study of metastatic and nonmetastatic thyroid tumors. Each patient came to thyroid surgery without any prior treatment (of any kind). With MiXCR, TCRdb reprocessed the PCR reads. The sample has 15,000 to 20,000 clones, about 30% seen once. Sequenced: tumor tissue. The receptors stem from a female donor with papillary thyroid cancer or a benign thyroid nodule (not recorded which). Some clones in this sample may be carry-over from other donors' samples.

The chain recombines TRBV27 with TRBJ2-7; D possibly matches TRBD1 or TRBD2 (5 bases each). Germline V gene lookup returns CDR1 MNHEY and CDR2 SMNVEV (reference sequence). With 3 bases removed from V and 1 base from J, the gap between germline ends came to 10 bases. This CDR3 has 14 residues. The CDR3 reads CASSFTGGSYEQYF. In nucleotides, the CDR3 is TGTGCCAGCAGTTTCACAGGAGGATCCTACGAGCAGTACTTC.

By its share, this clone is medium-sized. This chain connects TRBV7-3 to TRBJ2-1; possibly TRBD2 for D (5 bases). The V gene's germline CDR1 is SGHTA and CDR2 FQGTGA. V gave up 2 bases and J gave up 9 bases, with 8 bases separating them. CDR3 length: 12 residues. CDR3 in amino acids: CASSLRGSEQFF. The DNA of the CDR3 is TGTGCCAGCAGCTTACGGGGTTCTGAGCAGTTCTTC. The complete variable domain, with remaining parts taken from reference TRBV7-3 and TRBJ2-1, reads GAGVSQTPSNKVTEKGKYVELRCDPISGHTALYWYRQSLGQGPEFLIYFQGTGAADDSGLPNDRFFAVRPEGSVSTLKIQRTERGDSAVYLCASSLRGSEQFFGPGTRLTVL.

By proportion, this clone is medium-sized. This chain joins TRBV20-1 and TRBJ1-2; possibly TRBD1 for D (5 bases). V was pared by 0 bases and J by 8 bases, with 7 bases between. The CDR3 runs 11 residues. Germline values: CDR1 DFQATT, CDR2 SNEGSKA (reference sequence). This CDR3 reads CSARDRAGYTF. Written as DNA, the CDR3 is TGCAGTGCTAGAGACAGGGCCGGCTACACCTTC.

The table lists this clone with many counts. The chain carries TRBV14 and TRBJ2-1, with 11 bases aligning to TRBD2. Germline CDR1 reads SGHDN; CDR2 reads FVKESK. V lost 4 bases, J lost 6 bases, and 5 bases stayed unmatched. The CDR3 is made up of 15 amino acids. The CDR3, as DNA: TGTGCCAGCAGCCTGGGACTAGCGGTTCTCAATGAGCAGTTCTTC. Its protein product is CASSLGLAVLNEQFF.

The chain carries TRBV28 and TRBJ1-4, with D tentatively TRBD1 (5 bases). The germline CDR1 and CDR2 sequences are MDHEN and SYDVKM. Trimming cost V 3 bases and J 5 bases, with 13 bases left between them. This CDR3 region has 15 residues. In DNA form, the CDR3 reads TGTGCCAGCAGTTTCCAGGGTAGGAAAAATGAAAAACTGTTTTTT. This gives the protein CASSFQGRKNEKLFF.

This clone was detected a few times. The chain's CDR3 is CATSGQGWQYF. Here the CDR3 DNA reads TGTGCCACCAGCGGACAGGGGTGGCAGTACTTC. The chain carries TRBV15 and TRBJ2-7; 9 bases fit TRBD1. V lost 5 bases and J lost 9; bases outside the gene matches: 2. Per the germline V gene, CDR1 is LNHNV and CDR2 is YYDKDF (reference sequence). CDR3 length: 11 amino acids.

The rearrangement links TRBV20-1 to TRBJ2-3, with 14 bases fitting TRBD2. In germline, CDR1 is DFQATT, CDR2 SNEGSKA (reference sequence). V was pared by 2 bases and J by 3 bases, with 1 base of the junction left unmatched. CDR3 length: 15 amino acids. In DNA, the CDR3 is TGCAGTGCTAGACGGACTAGCGGGAGGACAGATACGCAGTATTTT. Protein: CSARRTSGRTDTQYF.

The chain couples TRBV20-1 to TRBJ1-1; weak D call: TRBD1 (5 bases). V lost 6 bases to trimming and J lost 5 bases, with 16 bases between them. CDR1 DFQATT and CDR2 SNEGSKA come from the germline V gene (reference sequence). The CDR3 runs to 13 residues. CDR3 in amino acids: CSAPPTVGTEAFF. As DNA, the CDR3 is TGCAGTGCCCCACCGACAGTTGGGACTGAAGCTTTCTTT.

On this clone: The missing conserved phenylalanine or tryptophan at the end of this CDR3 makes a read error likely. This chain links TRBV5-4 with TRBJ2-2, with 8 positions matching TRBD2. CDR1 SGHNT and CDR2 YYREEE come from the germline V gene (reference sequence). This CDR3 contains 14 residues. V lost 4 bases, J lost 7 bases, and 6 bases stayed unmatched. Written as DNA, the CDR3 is TGTGCCAGCAGCGCGGGACTAGGGGTCGGGGAGCTGTTTTCT. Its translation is CASSAGLGVGELFS.

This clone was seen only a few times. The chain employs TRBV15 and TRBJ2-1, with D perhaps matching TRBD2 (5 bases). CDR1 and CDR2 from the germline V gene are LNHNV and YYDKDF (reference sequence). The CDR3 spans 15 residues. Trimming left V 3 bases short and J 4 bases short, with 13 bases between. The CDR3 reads CATSRARAGYNEQFF. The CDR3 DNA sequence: TGTGCCACCAGCAGGGCGAGGGCCGGATACAATGAGCAGTTCTTC. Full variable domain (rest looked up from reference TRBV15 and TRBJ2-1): DAMVIQNPRYQVTQFGKPVTLSCSQTLNHNVMYWYQQKSSQAPKLLFHYYDKDFNNEADTPDNFQSRRPNTSFCFLDIRSPGLGDTAMYLCATSRARAGYNEQFFGPGTRLTVL.

The CDR3 region has the DNA TGTGCCAGCAGCACAAGCGGGAGGGCTGGTGAGCAGTACTTC. Translation gives CASSTSGRAGEQYF. The chain recombines TRBV9 with TRBJ2-7; 10 nucleotides align to TRBD2. Germline V gene lookup returns CDR1 SGDLS and CDR2 YYNGEE. The CDR3 runs to 14 residues. After removal of 4 bases from V and 7 bases from J, the junction contained 8 bases not matched to a gene.

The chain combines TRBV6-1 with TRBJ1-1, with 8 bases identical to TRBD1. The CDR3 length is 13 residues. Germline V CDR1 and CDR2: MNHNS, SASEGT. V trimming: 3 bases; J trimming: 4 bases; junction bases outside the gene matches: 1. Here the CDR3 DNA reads TGTGCCAGCAGTGAGACAGGGGTCACTGAAGCTTTCTTT. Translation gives CASSETGVTEAFF.

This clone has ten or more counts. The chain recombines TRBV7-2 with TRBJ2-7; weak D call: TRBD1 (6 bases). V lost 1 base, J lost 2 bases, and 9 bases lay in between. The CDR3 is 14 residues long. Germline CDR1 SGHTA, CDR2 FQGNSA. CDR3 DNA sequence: TGTGCCAGCAGCTTAGGTCAGGGGACCTACGAGCAGTACTTC. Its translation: CASSLGQGTYEQYF.

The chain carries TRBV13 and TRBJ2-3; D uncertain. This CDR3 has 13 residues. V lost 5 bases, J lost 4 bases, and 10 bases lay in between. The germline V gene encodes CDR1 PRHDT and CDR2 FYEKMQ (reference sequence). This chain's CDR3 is CASSPRGADTQYF. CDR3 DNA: TGTGCCAGCAGCCCCAGAGGTGCAGATACGCAGTATTTT.

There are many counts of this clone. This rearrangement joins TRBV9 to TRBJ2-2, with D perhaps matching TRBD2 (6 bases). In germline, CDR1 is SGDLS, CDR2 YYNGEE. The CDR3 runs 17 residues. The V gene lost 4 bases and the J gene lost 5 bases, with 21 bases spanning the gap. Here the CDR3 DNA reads TGTGCCAGCAGCCCAAGACCGCCCGGGAGTGAGACCGGGGAGCTGTTTTTT. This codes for CASSPRPPGSETGELFF.

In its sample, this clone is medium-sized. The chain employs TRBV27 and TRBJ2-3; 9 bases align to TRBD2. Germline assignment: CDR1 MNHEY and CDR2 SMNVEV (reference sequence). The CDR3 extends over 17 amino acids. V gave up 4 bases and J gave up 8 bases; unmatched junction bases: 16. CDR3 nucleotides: TGTGCCAGCAGTTCCGCGGGGGCTAGCGGGACTGGTATTACGCAGTATTTT. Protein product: CASSSAGASGTGITQYF.

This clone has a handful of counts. CDR3 amino acids: CASSLGSGYTF. The CDR3 DNA sequence: TGTGCCAGCAGTTTGGGTTCTGGCTACACCTTC. The rearrangement links TRBV12-3 or TRBV12-4 to TRBJ1-2; D is ambiguous. V lost 3 bases, J lost 7 bases, and 6 bases lay in between. The CDR3 is made up of 11 amino acids.

The CDR3 spells CASSPPGVGETQYF. CDR3 sequence (DNA): TGTGCCAGCAGCCCACCGGGGGTGGGAGAGACCCAGTACTTC. The chain is built from TRBV3-1 and TRBJ2-5; weak D call: TRBD2 (6 bases). Per germline, CDR1 LGHDT and CDR2 YNNKEL (reference sequence). The V end lost 4 bases, the J end lost 4 bases, and 13 bases lay between the germline ends. CDR3 length: 14 residues.

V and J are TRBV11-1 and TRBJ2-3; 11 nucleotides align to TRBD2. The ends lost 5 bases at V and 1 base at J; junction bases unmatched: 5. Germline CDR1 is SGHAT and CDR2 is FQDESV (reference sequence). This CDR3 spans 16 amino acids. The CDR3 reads CASSPLAGGGTDTQYF. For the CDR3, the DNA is TGTGCCAGCAGCCCCTTAGCGGGAGGGGGCACAGATACGCAGTATTTT.

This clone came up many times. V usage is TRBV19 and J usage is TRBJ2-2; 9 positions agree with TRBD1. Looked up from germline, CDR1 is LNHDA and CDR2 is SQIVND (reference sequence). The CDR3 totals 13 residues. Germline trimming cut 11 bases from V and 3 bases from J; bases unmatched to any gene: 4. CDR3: CASNRGHTGELFF. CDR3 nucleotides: TGTGCCTCGAACAGGGGGCACACCGGGGAGCTGTTTTTT. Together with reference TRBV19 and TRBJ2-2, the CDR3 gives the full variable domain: DGGITQSPKYLFRKEGQNVTLSCEQNLNHDAMYWYRQDPGQGLRLIYYSQIVNDFQKGDIAEGYSVSREKKESFPLTVTSAQKNPTAFYLCASNRGHTGELFFGEGSRLTVL.

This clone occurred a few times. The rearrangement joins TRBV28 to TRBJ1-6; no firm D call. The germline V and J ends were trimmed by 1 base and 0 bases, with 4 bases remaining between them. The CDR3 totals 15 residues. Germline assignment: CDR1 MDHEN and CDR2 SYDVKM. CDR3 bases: TGTGCCAGCAGTTTATTCAGCTCCTATAATTCACCCCTCCACTTT. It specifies CASSLFSSYNSPLHF.

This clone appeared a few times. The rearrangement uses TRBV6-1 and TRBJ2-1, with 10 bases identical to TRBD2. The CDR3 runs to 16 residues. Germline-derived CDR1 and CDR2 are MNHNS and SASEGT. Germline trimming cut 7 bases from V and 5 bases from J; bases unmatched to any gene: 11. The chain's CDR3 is CASTDGAGGANNEQFF. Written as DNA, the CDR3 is TGTGCCAGCACCGATGGAGCGGGAGGGGCCAACAATGAGCAGTTCTTC.

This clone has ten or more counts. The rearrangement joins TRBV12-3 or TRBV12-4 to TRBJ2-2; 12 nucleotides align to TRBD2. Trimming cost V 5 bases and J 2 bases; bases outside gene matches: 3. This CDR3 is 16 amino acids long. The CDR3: CASSGTSGFNTGELFF. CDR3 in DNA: TGTGCCAGCAGTGGGACTAGCGGGTTTAACACCGGGGAGCTGTTTTTT.

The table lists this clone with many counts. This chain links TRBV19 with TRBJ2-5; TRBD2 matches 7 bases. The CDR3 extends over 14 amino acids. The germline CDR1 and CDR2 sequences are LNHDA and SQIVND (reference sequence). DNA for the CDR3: TGTGCTTCAAAAAGTCACGGGACTACAGAGACCCAGTACTTC. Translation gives CASKSHGTTETQYF.

The CDR3 bases are TGTGCCAGCAGTCCCGGGACAGGGACTTCACCCCTCCACTTT. This encodes CASSPGTGTSPLHF. The chain has TRBV6-1 and TRBJ1-6; 9 nucleotides match TRBD1. CDR1 MNHNS and CDR2 SASEGT come from the germline V gene. The CDR3 totals 14 residues. Germline trimming cut 5 bases from V and 9 bases from J; bases unmatched to any gene: 5.

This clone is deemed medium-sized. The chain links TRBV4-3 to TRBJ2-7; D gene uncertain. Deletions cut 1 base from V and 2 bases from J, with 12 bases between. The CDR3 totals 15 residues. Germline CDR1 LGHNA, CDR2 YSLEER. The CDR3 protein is CASSQGTNYPYEQYF. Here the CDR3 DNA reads TGCGCCAGCAGCCAAGGTACAAACTACCCCTACGAGCAGTACTTC.

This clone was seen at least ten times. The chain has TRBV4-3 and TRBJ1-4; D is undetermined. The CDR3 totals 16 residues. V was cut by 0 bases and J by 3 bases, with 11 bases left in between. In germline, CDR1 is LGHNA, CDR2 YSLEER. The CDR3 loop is CASSQDGKASNEKLFF. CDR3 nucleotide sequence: TGCGCCAGCAGCCAAGATGGGAAGGCCTCTAATGAAAAACTGTTTTTT.